This entry lists 28 T cell receptor beta chains sequenced from one sample in a study of cytomegalovirus exposure and HLA in healthy donors. Vbeta (60) and Jbeta (13) primers were used in the PCR. Generated by immunoSEQ multiplex PCR, the TCRdb table keeps only in-frame clones and is missing some. This sample has 170,000 or so clones, with 60% to 85% found just once. The source material was PBMCs. These receptor sequences come from a man in his forties or fifties in good health and CMV-seronegative.

The chain carries TRBV6-5 and TRBJ1-5, with 7 bases matching TRBD1. Germline V CDR1 and CDR2: MNHEY, SVGAGI. J was trimmed by 5 bases and V by 5 bases; bases with no gene match: 3. This CDR3 has 13 residues. The CDR3 DNA reads as TGTGCCAGCAGTACCACAGGGGATCAGCCCCAGCATTTT. Protein: CASSTTGDQPQHF.

The chain combines TRBV25-1 with TRBJ1-1; D might be TRBD1 (5 bases). V lost 1 base and J lost 1, with 10 bases in between. The length of the CDR3 is 15 residues. CDR1 and CDR2 (germline): MGHDK, SYGVNS. The CDR3 loop reads CASSEWGRRNTEAFF. The CDR3 DNA reads TGTGCCAGCAGTGAATGGGGCAGGAGGAACACTGAAGCTTTCTTT. Full variable domain (remainder filled in from reference TRBV25-1 and TRBJ1-1): EADIYQTPRYLVIGTGKKITLECSQTMGHDKMYWYQQDPGMELHLIHYSYGVNSTEKGDLSSESTVSRIRTEHFPLTLESARPSHTSQYLCASSEWGRRNTEAFFGQGTRLTVV.

The V call is TRBV15, the J call TRBJ2-1; 7 bases align to TRBD1. Germline V lookup: CDR1 LNHNV, CDR2 YYDKDF (reference sequence). This CDR3 is built from 15 residues. V lost 1 base and J lost 5; bases outside the gene matches: 5. CDR3 region: CATSRGETGDNEQFF. The CDR3 region has the DNA TGTGCCACCAGCAGAGGAGAAACAGGGGACAATGAGCAGTTCTTC.

This chain connects TRBV6-1 to TRBJ1-1; 10 nucleotides match TRBD1. Unmatched junction bases numbered 4, after V lost 5 bases and J lost 1 base. The CDR3 has 15 residues. Per the germline V gene, CDR1 is MNHNS and CDR2 is SASEGT. The CDR3 reads CASSKGQGTNTEAFF. The CDR3 DNA reads TGTGCCAGCAGTAAGGGACAGGGGACGAACACTGAAGCTTTCTTT.

The chain employs TRBV6-1 and TRBJ1-1; no clear D gene. Deletions cut 8 bases from V and 10 bases from J, with 20 bases between. Germline V gene data show CDR1 as MNHNS and CDR2 as SASEGT. This CDR3 comprises 13 residues. The CDR3 region has the DNA TGTGCCAGCGGCCTTGAAAGCGCCCCCCGAGCTTTCTTT. The encoded protein is CASGLESAPRAFF.

The chain is built from TRBV7-2 and TRBJ2-1; a weak D match, TRBD2 (7 bases). This CDR3 has 15 amino acids. The V gene's germline CDR1 is SGHTA and CDR2 FQGNSA. The V gene lost 7 bases and the J gene lost 4 bases, with 17 bases spanning the gap. The CDR3 here is CASTQRGGRYNEQFF. The DNA for the CDR3 is TGTGCCAGCACCCAGAGGGGGGGTCGGTACAATGAGCAGTTCTTC.

The chain carries TRBV7-9 and TRBJ2-5; 12 bases agree with TRBD2. The CDR3 spans 15 residues. Germline assignment: CDR1 SEHNR and CDR2 FQNEAQ (reference sequence). With V trimmed by 2 bases and J by 3 bases, 1 base remained unmatched. The CDR3 bases are TGTGCCAGCAGCTTAACTAGCGGGGGGAAAGAGACCCAGTACTTC. It specifies CASSLTSGGKETQYF.

This sequence joins TRBV5-6 and TRBJ1-1; no reliable D call. The CDR3 runs to 14 residues. The germline gives CDR1 SGHDT, CDR2 YYEEEE. V gave up 4 bases and J gave up 4 bases, with 14 bases separating them. CDR3 nucleotide sequence: TGTGCCAGCAGCCGGCTCAGAGGGAGCACTGAAGCTTTCTTT. Encoded protein: CASSRLRGSTEAFF.

The genes are TRBV21-1 and TRBJ1-4; whether TRBD1, the table's D call, matches the DNA was not checked. TRBV21-1 is a pseudogene locus. There are 18 residues in the CDR3. The CDR3 coding sequence is TGTGCCAGCAGCAAGCAGGCCAGGGAAGGTGCAACTAATGAAAAACTGTTTTTT. It codes for CASSKQAREGATNEKLFF.

J is TRBJ2-2 and V is TRBV6-4, with 8 bases fitting TRBD1. CDR1 and CDR2 (germline): MRHNA, SNTAGT. The CDR3 is 14 amino acids. V shed 6 bases and J 4 bases; nucleotides not matched to a gene: 4. The CDR3 protein is CASSSGGGTGELFF. Written as DNA, the CDR3 is TGTGCCAGCAGCTCAGGGGGCGGCACCGGGGAGCTGTTTTTT.

The chain has TRBV4-1 and TRBJ1-4; possibly TRBD1 for D (5 bases). Trimming removed 5 bases from V and 7 bases from J, with 20 bases in between. Germline CDR1 MGHRA, CDR2 YSYEKL. The CDR3 is made up of 16 amino acids. CDR3 amino acids: CASSSRVQTLGEKLFF. CDR3 DNA: TGCGCCAGCAGCTCCAGGGTACAGACGCTTGGTGAAAAACTGTTTTTT.

The count of this clone is one. V gene TRBV14 combines with J gene TRBJ1-1; 7 nucleotides line up with TRBD1. CDR1 and CDR2 (germline): SGHDN, FVKESK. The CDR3 loop spans 14 amino acids. Trimming took 0 bases from V and 10 from J; bases not matched to a gene: 8. CDR3 protein: CASSQDNGSGGAFF. CDR3 bases: TGTGCCAGCAGCCAAGATAACGGGTCAGGGGGAGCTTTCTTT. Drawing the rest from reference TRBV14 and TRBJ1-1, the complete variable domain is EAGVTQFPSHSVIEKGQTVTLRCDPISGHDNLYWYRRVMGKEIKFLLHFVKESKQDESGMPNNRFLAERTGGTYSTLKVQPAELEDSGVYFCASSQDNGSGGAFFGQGTRLTVV.

The J gene is TRBJ2-1, the V gene TRBV7-6; TRBD2 is a possible D gene (8 bases). The CDR3 consists of 16 residues. Deletions cut 5 bases from V and 4 bases from J, with 18 bases between. The germline gives CDR1 SGHVS, CDR2 FNYEAQ. This chain's CDR3 is CASSTPGGDSYNEQFF. Written as DNA, the CDR3 is TGTGCCAGCAGCACCCCCGGGGGGGACAGTTACAATGAGCAGTTCTTC.

This clone was found once. The chain has TRBV29-1 and TRBJ1-2; D may be TRBD1 (5 bases). The CDR3 length is 11 residues. From germline, CDR1 is SQVTM and CDR2 ANQGSEA. CDR3 DNA sequence: TGCATAGTCCAGGGAGGCTATGGCTACACCTTC. Protein product: CIVQGGYGYTF.

The V and J genes are TRBV5-1 and TRBJ2-6; D may be TRBD1 (6 bases). The V end was cut by 2 bases, the J end by 6 bases, with 12 bases between. This CDR3 has 15 residues. Germline assignment: CDR1 SGHRS and CDR2 YFSETQ. As DNA, the CDR3 is TGCGCCAGCAGCTTCCCGGGACAAACGGCCAACGTCCTGACTTTC. Its translation is CASSFPGQTANVLTF.

The CDR3 is CASSLWNLRGARETQYF. The CDR3 DNA reads TGTGCCAGCAGCTTGTGGAACCTGCGGGGGGCACGAGAGACCCAGTACTTC. The V call is TRBV7-2, the J call TRBJ2-5; 8 bases line up with TRBD2. This CDR3 has 17 amino acids. Unmatched junction bases numbered 13, after V lost 3 bases and J lost 4 bases. Germline loops: CDR1 SGHTA, CDR2 FQGNSA. Looking up the rest from reference TRBV7-2 and TRBJ2-5 gives the full variable domain: GAGVSQSPSNKVTEKGKDVELRCDPISGHTALYWYRQSLGQGLEFLIYFQGNSAPDKSGLPSDRFSAERTGGSVSTLTIQRTQQEDSAVYLCASSLWNLRGARETQYFGPGTRLLVL.

This chain joins TRBV5-4 and TRBJ2-7; possible D gene TRBD1, 5 bases. The CDR3 contains 14 residues. Trimming took off 0 bases at V and 6 bases at J, with 13 bases between the two ends. CDR1 SGHNT and CDR2 YYREEE come from the germline V gene (reference sequence). The CDR3 here is CASSLEGVKGEQYF. DNA for the CDR3: TGTGCCAGCAGCTTGGAAGGGGTGAAGGGCGAGCAGTACTTC.

In DNA form, the CDR3 reads TGCAGCGTTCCCCTCGAGAACAGGGGGAGGGAAGGCTACACCTTC. It yields the protein CSVPLENRGREGYTF. The J gene is TRBJ1-2, the V gene TRBV29-1, with 8 bases identical to TRBD1. Germline CDR1 SQVTM, CDR2 ANQGSEA. This CDR3 contains 15 residues. J gave up 8 bases and V 5 bases, and 16 bases lay outside the gene matches.

This sequence joins TRBV7-8 and TRBJ2-2; tentatively, D is TRBD1 (5 bases). V was trimmed by 4 bases and J by 9 bases, leaving 18 bases between them. This CDR3 has 15 residues. CDR1 is SGHVS, CDR2 FQNEAQ, per germline. CDR3 bases: TGTGCCAGCAGCTACTCGGGCCAGGGTGTCCGGGAGCTGTTTTTT. This translates into CASSYSGQGVRELFF. The whole variable domain, filled in from reference TRBV7-8 and TRBJ2-2, reads GAGVSQSPRYKVAKRGQDVALRCDPISGHVSLFWYQQALGQGPEFLTYFQNEAQLDKSGLPSDRFFAERPEGSVSTLKIQRTQQEDSAVYLCASSYSGQGVRELFFGEGSRLTVL.

This clone was observed a few times. The V call is TRBV7-9, the J call TRBJ1-1; tentative D call: TRBD1 (5 bases). Trimming shortened V by 2 bases and J by 5 bases, and 9 bases separated the two germline ends. The CDR3 is 13 residues long. Per the germline V gene, CDR1 is SEHNR and CDR2 is FQNEAQ (reference sequence). This chain's CDR3 is CASSLQTATEAFF. The CDR3, as DNA: TGTGCCAGCAGCTTACAGACAGCAACTGAAGCTTTCTTT.

The chain has TRBV5-1 and TRBJ1-1; D unresolved. V lost 2 bases and J lost 1, with 6 bases in between. CDR1 and CDR2 (germline): SGHRS, YFSETQ. The length of the CDR3 is 13 residues. CDR3 sequence (DNA): TGCGCCAGCAGCTTTAACAGGAACACTGAAGCTTTCTTT. Translation: CASSFNRNTEAFF.

The chain recombines TRBV5-6 with TRBJ2-5; D is unresolved. From germline, CDR1 is SGHDT and CDR2 YYEEEE. With 3 bases removed from V and 7 bases from J, the gap between germline ends came to 10 bases. This CDR3 is 12 amino acids long. This CDR3 is CASSYGSGTQYF. As DNA, the CDR3 is TGTGCCAGCAGCTATGGTTCAGGGACCCAGTACTTC.

The chain carries TRBV6-5 and TRBJ2-7, with 7 nucleotides matching TRBD2. J was trimmed by 2 bases and V by 2 bases; bases with no gene match: 6. The germline gives CDR1 MNHEY, CDR2 SVGAGI. This CDR3 contains 15 residues. The CDR3 DNA follows: TGTGCCAGCAGTTACGGGAGGGCCCAAACCTACGAGCAGTACTTC. It codes for CASSYGRAQTYEQYF.

The chain employs TRBV5-1 and TRBJ2-5, with 7 bases aligning to TRBD1. Near its end, the DNA agrees better with TRBJ2-7, so the J call may be wrong. This CDR3 contains 13 residues. CDR1 is SGHRS and CDR2 is YFSETQ in the germline V gene. The DNA of the CDR3 is TGCGCCAGCAGCTCCCCCTCAGGGGGCGAGCAGTACTTC. It encodes CASSSPSGGEQYF.

This clone was detected only once. V and J are TRBV9 and TRBJ2-7; the D gene is possibly TRBD1 (6 bases). Germline CDR1 SGDLS, CDR2 YYNGEE. The CDR3 runs to 14 residues. Trimming took off 3 bases at V and 1 base at J, with 11 bases between the two ends. CDR3 DNA: TGTGCCAGCAGCGCCCAGGGGCTTTCCTACGAGCAGTACTTC. This sequence encodes CASSAQGLSYEQYF. Full variable domain (missing parts from reference TRBV9 and TRBJ2-7): DSGVTQTPKHLITATGQRVTLRCSPRSGDLSVYWYQQSLDQGLQFLIQYYNGEERAKGNILERFSAQQFPDLHSELNLSSLELGDSALYFCASSAQGLSYEQYFGPGTRLTVT.

This clone occurred a few times. This sequence joins TRBV6-1 and TRBJ2-1, with D perhaps matching TRBD2 (6 bases). The CDR3 runs 15 residues. V lost 2 bases to trimming and J lost 5 bases, with 13 bases between them. Germline CDR1 reads MNHNS; CDR2 reads SASEGT. The CDR3 region is CASSEWRGTNNEQFF. The CDR3 DNA is TGTGCCAGCAGTGAATGGCGCGGGACCAACAATGAGCAGTTCTTC.

V usage is TRBV4-3 and J usage is TRBJ1-2; perhaps TRBD1 as D (5 bases). The length of the CDR3 is 14 residues. Deletions cut 4 bases from V and 4 bases from J, with 13 bases between. Germline CDR1 is LGHNA and CDR2 is YSLEER. Here the CDR3 DNA reads TGCGCCAGCAGCCCGGGACTCGGGGGCTATGGCTACACCTTC. The encoded protein is CASSPGLGGYGYTF.

The V gene is TRBV10-3, the J gene TRBJ2-1, with 7 bases fitting TRBD1. The ends lost 2 bases at V and 15 bases at J; junction bases unmatched: 10. The CDR3 runs to 13 residues. Germline assignment: CDR1 ENHRY and CDR2 SYGVKD. DNA for the CDR3: TGTGCCATCAGTGAGCGGGACAGTGCTGTGAGGTTCTTC. Translated, it gives CAISERDSAVRFF.